The clone carrying this T cell receptor (beta chain) was seen many times. The antigen is not known. There are 14 residues in the CDR3. V lost 1 base to trimming and J lost 6 bases; unmatched junction nucleotides: 1. From germline, CDR1 is SEHNR and CDR2 FQNEAQ (reference sequence). The data stem from a study of CD8 T cells in ankylosing spondylitis. TCRdb reprocessed the 5' RACE reads with MiXCR, giving one entry per CDR3 protein. The sample yields hundreds of thousands of distinct CDR3 sequences, more than 25% seen once. Study results and caveats: What appeared characteristic of ankylosing spondylitis blood was a TCR beta motif of several highly homologous variants. The authors found the disease-linked clones to be CD8+ and relatively rare in peripheral blood.

The sequence was obtained from a male donor with ankylosing spondylitis. Material: blood, either unsorted or a sorted T cell fraction (not recorded which). V is TRBV7-9 and J is TRBJ2-1; 9 nucleotides align to TRBD2. The CDR3 bases are TGTGCCAGCAGCTTAGTAGCGGGAGCCAATGAGCAGTTCTTC. Its protein product is CASSLVAGANEQFF.